These 5 T cell receptor beta chains originate from one sample sequenced in a study of post-analysis software for immune sequencing data. General study results and limits: Included in a set of about five TRBV segments more frequent in patients than controls were TRBV5-6, TRBV5-1 and TRBV20-1.

Their target antigens are unknown. Included in the TCR beta cDNA libraries were unique molecular identifiers. TCRdb processed the PCR reads anew with MiXCR; each CDR3 protein has one entry. The sample includes about 760,000 distinct CDR3 sequences, roughly 27% of them seen just once. Sequencing was performed on blood. Source of these receptors: a girl between 5 and 17 years old with multiple sclerosis.

CDR3 sequence (DNA): TGTGCCAGCAGTGGAAACGGACAGGGGAGTTCCAATGAGCAGTTCTTC. This codes for CASSGNGQGSSNEQFF. This chain joins TRBV6-1 and TRBJ2-1; 9 nucleotides match TRBD1. Unmatched junction bases numbered 10, after V lost 4 bases and J lost 6 bases. Germline V lookup: CDR1 MNHNS, CDR2 SASEGT. The CDR3 has 16 amino acids.

The chain carries TRBV10-3 and TRBJ1-5; a weak D match, TRBD1 (5 bases). The CDR3 spans 15 residues. V was shortened by 10 bases and J by 2 bases, with 18 bases between the two germline ends. The germline V gene has CDR1 ENHRY and CDR2 SYGVKD. The CDR3 nucleotides read TGTGCCACCTACGAGCCCGGGGGTGGCAATCAGCCCCAGCATTTT. Protein sequence: CATYEPGGGNQPQHF.

This clonotype was observed a few times. This chain links TRBV6-6 with TRBJ1-5; tentatively, D is TRBD1 (6 bases). CDR1 is MNHNY and CDR2 is SVGAGI in the germline V gene (reference sequence). The CDR3 is 14 amino acids. V was trimmed by 5 bases and J by 3 bases, leaving 11 bases between them. As DNA, the CDR3 is TGTGCCAGCAGTCTCGGGACATCCAATCAGCCCCAGCATTTT. The encoded protein is CASSLGTSNQPQHF.

This clonotype was detected a few times. The V call is TRBV20-1, the J call TRBJ2-7; TRBD2 might be the D (6 bases). The CDR3 loop spans 13 amino acids. CDR1 is DFQATT, CDR2 SNEGSKA, per germline (reference sequence). V gave up 6 bases and J gave up 1 base, with 13 bases separating them. CDR3 loop: CSALPTRSYEQYF. In nucleotides, the CDR3 is TGCAGTGCCCTACCGACTAGGTCCTACGAGCAGTACTTC.

The chain employs TRBV7-9 and TRBJ2-1, with D perhaps TRBD2 (6 bases). The CDR3 consists of 18 residues. Between the trimmed V and J ends, which lost 5 bases and 2 bases, there was a span of 22 bases. Germline V CDR1 and CDR2: SEHNR, FQNEAQ (reference sequence). The CDR3 loop reads CASSTPGTPKVPYNEQFF. The CDR3 region has the DNA TGTGCCAGCAGCACTCCCGGGACTCCCAAGGTACCCTACAATGAGCAGTTCTTC.